Sequencing of this T cell receptor (beta chain) was carried out in a study of regulatory T cells in long-lasting Graves disease. Sequencing libraries for TCR beta were prepared with iRepertoire HTBI primers and Arm-PCR of CDR3 regions. TCRdb redid the calling of the multiplex PCR reads with MiXCR, one entry per CDR3 protein. The top ten hold 42% of the sample, which has 600,000 to 800,000 distinct CDR3 sequences, 25% to 30% seen once. This clonotype was observed at least ten times. Stated time point: persistent/refractory GD, antithyroid drugs over 5 years with positive TRAb. Preparation of the TCR library used RNA extracted from PBMCs. The origin of this receptor is a female donor with Graves disease. The sequenced sample was peripheral blood mononuclear cells (PBMCs), obtained when the disease was refractory, from a patient treated with antithyroid drugs.

The CDR3 is CATTHTVTEAFF. CDR3 DNA: TGTGCCACTACACACACGGTAACTGAAGCTTTCTTT. The chain employs TRBV28 and TRBJ1-1; D call uncertain. The V end was cut by 10 bases, the J end by 5 bases, with 14 bases between. The CDR3 sequence is 12 residues long. The germline V gene encodes CDR1 MDHEN and CDR2 SYDVKM.